This entry concerns a single TCR beta chain. Its antigen is unidentified. This record comes from a study of long-term antiretroviral therapy in people with HIV. For the study at large: When the earliest samples were collected, ART was typically delayed until CD4 counts fell. Findings and caveats of the study: The range of CDR3 lengths in HIV repertoires proved narrower than that found in controls.

V dropped 3 bases and J dropped 3 bases, with 9 bases sitting between them. There are 13 residues in the CDR3. Per germline, CDR1 LNHDA and CDR2 SQIVND (reference sequence). Researchers report immunoSEQ v3.0 was run at survey level. Sequencing used immunoSEQ multiplex PCR; TCRdb keeps in-frame clones, though not all of them. The sample includes 25,000 to 35,000 clones, about 86% of them seen just once. The clonotype was recovered from a woman aged 25 to 45 with HIV. Specimen: unsorted PBMCs, collected 0.8 years after starting antiretroviral therapy. The chain recombines TRBV19 with TRBJ2-7; D is unclear. This chain's CDR3 is CASSIRRYYEQYF. The CDR3 bases are TGTGCCAGTAGTATCAGGCGGTACTACGAGCAGTACTTC.